Sequencing of this TCR beta chain was carried out in a study of naive and memory T cell subsets. Study outcomes and limitations: Especially in CD8 cells, naive repertoires contained a few larger clonotypes, possibly CD45RA-re-expressing memory cells.

Two oligonucleotides, mixed equimolar, formed the beta constant-region primer covering TRBC1 and TRBC2. Four rounds of PCR amplified the ligated cDNA using nested alpha and beta constant-region primers plus SP2. TCRdb fed the UMI-ligation and nested PCR reads into MiXCR, producing one record per CDR3 protein. This sample has tens of thousands of distinct CDR3 sequences, with 11% found just once. A word on this clonotype: As yet, its antigen is unknown.

Trimming took 4 bases from V and 2 from J; bases not matched to a gene: 15. CDR1 is LGHNA, CDR2 YNFKEQ, per germline. CDR3 length equals 18 residues. Sequencing input: naive CD4+ T cells from blood. J is TRBJ2-7 and V is TRBV4-2; 9 nucleotides line up with TRBD2. This receptor was obtained from a human donor in good health. CDR3 coding DNA: TGTGCCAGCAGCCCCGCCCCCGCGGGGACTAGCAGAACCTACGAGCAGTACTTC. Translated: CASSPAPAGTSRTYEQYF.